The 23 T cell receptor beta chains given below trace back to one sample, sequenced in a study of blood T cell repertoires in COVID-19. Some clones are missing from TCRdb's copy, which holds only in-frame ones; the method was immunoSEQ multiplex PCR. The sample lists fewer than 70,000 clones; about 91% were seen once. The source material was peripheral blood. Source of these receptors: a man aged 50 to 59 with active COVID-19.

The chain has TRBV11-1 and TRBJ2-1; 8 positions match TRBD2. The V gene's germline CDR1 is SGHAT and CDR2 FQDESV (reference sequence). The CDR3 loop spans 15 amino acids. The ends lost 1 base at V and 7 bases at J; junction bases unmatched: 6. The DNA of the CDR3 is TGTGCCAGCAGCTTAGGCGCGGGGGGTCTTAATGAGCAGTTCTTC. Translating it yields CASSLGAGGLNEQFF.

The genes are TRBV7-2 and TRBJ1-3, with TRBD1 as a possible D gene (5 bases). The CDR3 totals 14 residues. Per germline, CDR1 SGHTA and CDR2 FQGNSA. The V end was cut by 3 bases, the J end by 0 bases, with 6 bases between. CDR3 residues: CASSFTGSGNTIYF. The CDR3 DNA reads as TGTGCCAGCAGCTTTACAGGCTCTGGAAACACCATATATTTT.

CDR3 sequence (DNA): TGTGCCAGCAGCGTTACCCGACAGGGATTCCCAGATACGCAGTATTTT. The encoded protein is CASSVTRQGFPDTQYF. This rearrangement joins TRBV7-8 to TRBJ2-3; 7 nucleotides match TRBD1. The CDR3 is 16 residues long. Germline loops: CDR1 SGHVS, CDR2 FQNEAQ. Trimming removed 5 bases from V and 4 bases from J; junction bases left unmatched: 12.

This chain joins TRBV5-5 and TRBJ1-5; TRBD1 matches at 9 bases. CDR1 is SGHKS and CDR2 is YYEKEE in the germline V gene (reference sequence). V dropped 6 bases and J dropped 6; count of bases not matched to a gene: 10. This CDR3 region has 15 residues. For the CDR3, the DNA is TGTGCCAGCAACTCGGGACAGGGCCCCTTTCAGCCCCAGCATTTT. Translated, it gives CASNSGQGPFQPQHF.

The genes are TRBV7-9 and TRBJ2-1, with 7 bases aligning to TRBD2. J gave up 10 bases and V 4 bases, and 7 bases lay outside the gene matches. Germline CDR1 SEHNR, CDR2 FQNEAQ (reference sequence). There are 13 residues in the CDR3. The CDR3 nucleotides read TGTGCCAGCAGCTCCGGGGGGAGGGAGGAGCAGTTCTTC. Translation gives CASSSGGREEQFF.

The chain couples TRBV5-1 to TRBJ2-7, with 7 bases that match TRBD1. The CDR3 covers 13 residues. Trimming took 4 bases from V and 3 from J; bases not matched to a gene: 4. CDR1 SGHRS and CDR2 YFSETQ come from the germline V gene. The CDR3 DNA reads as TGCGCCAGCAGCCGGGACAGAAACTACGAGCAGTACTTC. Its protein product is CASSRDRNYEQYF.

The chain uses TRBV27 and TRBJ2-7; 8 bases are shared with TRBD1. This CDR3 contains 14 residues. The trim removed 2 bases at V and 2 bases at J, leaving 2 bases unmatched. Germline V lookup: CDR1 MNHEY, CDR2 SMNVEV (reference sequence). The CDR3 DNA sequence: TGTGCCAGCAGTTTAGGACAGGGAGCCTACGAGCAGTACTTC. This gives the protein CASSLGQGAYEQYF.

The chain joins TRBV4-3 to TRBJ1-3; D unclear. The CDR3 sequence is 14 residues long. Germline V gene sequence: CDR1 LGHNA, CDR2 YSLEER. The ends were cut back, 2 bases at V and 0 bases at J, with 5 bases in the middle. Written as DNA, the CDR3 is TGCGCCAGCAGCCAAACAGACTCTGGAAACACCATATATTTT. It codes for CASSQTDSGNTIYF.

The genes are TRBV18 and TRBJ2-3; 9 nucleotides line up with TRBD2. Germline CDR1 reads KGHSH; CDR2 reads LQKENI. This CDR3 is 15 amino acids long. With V trimmed by 5 bases and J by 3 bases, 6 bases remained unmatched. The CDR3 DNA sequence: TGTGCCAGCTCAGCTCTAGCGGGGACGACAGATACGCAGTATTTT. It specifies CASSALAGTTDTQYF.

The V and J genes are TRBV5-1 and TRBJ2-2; a possible D gene is TRBD1 (5 bases). CDR1 is SGHRS, CDR2 YFSETQ, per germline. CDR3 length: 16 amino acids. The V and J ends lost 4 bases and 3 bases respectively, with 16 bases between them. The chain's CDR3 is CASSVAAGSYTGELFF. In DNA, the CDR3 is TGCGCCAGCAGCGTCGCCGCAGGGTCGTACACCGGGGAGCTGTTTTTT.

The rearrangement uses TRBV5-1 and TRBJ1-6; 9 bases agree with TRBD1. Per the germline V gene, CDR1 is SGHRS and CDR2 is YFSETQ. Losses at the gene ends were 4 bases for V and 9 bases for J; bases not matched to a gene: 8. The CDR3 spans 15 residues. This CDR3 is CASSRVPGQGSPLHF. For the CDR3, the DNA is TGCGCCAGCAGCCGGGTCCCGGGACAGGGTTCACCCCTCCACTTT.

The V call is TRBV7-9, the J call TRBJ1-4; no clear D. With 4 bases removed from V and 10 bases from J, the gap between germline ends came to 16 bases. This CDR3 is built from 14 residues. Germline values: CDR1 SEHNR, CDR2 FQNEAQ (reference sequence). The CDR3 nucleotides read TGTGCCAGCAGCTCAAGACCCGGGGAGGGAAAACTGTTTTTT. This gives the protein CASSSRPGEGKLFF.

The chain recombines TRBV4-3 with TRBJ1-2; 12 bases are shared with TRBD1. Trimming cost V 4 bases and J 1 base; bases outside gene matches: 10. Germline CDR1 reads LGHNA; CDR2 reads YSLEER. The CDR3 runs to 18 residues. CDR3 bases: TGCGCCAGCAGCCCGGTCCCGGGACAGGGGGCGCTTAACTATGGCTACACCTTC. Protein: CASSPVPGQGALNYGYTF.

This rearrangement joins TRBV4-1 to TRBJ2-5, with 14 bases aligning to TRBD2. The junction had 5 bases not matched to a gene; V was cut back by 4 bases and J by 4 bases. In germline, CDR1 is MGHRA, CDR2 YSYEKL. The CDR3 runs 16 residues. The CDR3 loop is CASSRKTSGGAETQYF. The CDR3 DNA sequence: TGCGCCAGCAGCCGTAAGACTAGCGGGGGGGCAGAGACCCAGTACTTC.

This chain joins TRBV4-3 and TRBJ2-7, with 7 bases lining up with TRBD1. CDR3 length: 17 residues. Germline assignment: CDR1 LGHNA and CDR2 YSLEER. V lost 3 bases and J lost 0; bases outside the gene matches: 11. The CDR3 DNA is TGCGCCAGCAGCCAGTCCGCCTTCTGGGACAGCTCCTACGAGCAGTACTTC. It specifies CASSQSAFWDSSYEQYF.

The rearrangement joins TRBV27 to TRBJ2-5, with D perhaps TRBD1 (5 bases). CDR1 is MNHEY and CDR2 is SMNVEV in the germline V gene (reference sequence). V was clipped by 4 bases and J by 5 bases, with 14 bases between them. CDR3 length: 14 amino acids. The DNA of the CDR3 is TGTGCCAGCAGTTATTCAGGGTGGGGCGAGACCCAGTACTTC. Translation: CASSYSGWGETQYF.

This chain connects TRBV18 to TRBJ2-2; 9 bases fit TRBD2. The CDR3 is 15 amino acids. Germline V CDR1 and CDR2: KGHSH, LQKENI. J was trimmed by 6 bases and V by 1 base; bases with no gene match: 3. The CDR3 coding sequence is TGTGCCAGCTCACCACGGCTAGCGGGACCCGGGGAGCTGTTTTTT. Amino acids: CASSPRLAGPGELFF.

The chain is built from TRBV5-6 and TRBJ1-4; TRBD1 matches at 9 bases. Germline V gene data show CDR1 as SGHDT and CDR2 as YYEEEE. The CDR3 consists of 15 residues. Losses at the gene ends were 3 bases for V and 8 bases for J; bases not matched to a gene: 8. As DNA, the CDR3 is TGTGCCAGCAGCTCAGCGGGACAGGGAGGGGAAAAACTGTTTTTT. Amino acid sequence: CASSSAGQGGEKLFF.

This clone was counted between two and nine times. The chain joins TRBV7-9 to TRBJ2-7, with D perhaps TRBD2 (5 bases). Trimming removed 6 bases from V and 3 bases from J, with 12 bases in between. The length of the CDR3 is 13 residues. The V gene's germline CDR1 is SEHNR and CDR2 FQNEAQ (reference sequence). DNA for the CDR3: TGTGCCAGCAGACTAGATTCGAGCTACGAGCAGTACTTC. Its translation is CASRLDSSYEQYF.

The rearrangement joins TRBV4-1 to TRBJ1-5, with a possible D match to TRBD1 (6 bases). Germline V gene lookup returns CDR1 MGHRA and CDR2 YSYEKL. The germline V and J ends were trimmed by 4 bases and 11 bases, with 15 bases remaining between them. CDR3 length: 13 amino acids. CDR3 protein: CASSRAVDRTQHF. Written as DNA, the CDR3 is TGCGCCAGCAGCCGGGCAGTCGACAGGACCCAGCATTTT.

This clone came up a few times. V gene TRBV5-6 combines with J gene TRBJ2-5; D may be TRBD2 (6 bases). This CDR3 region has 13 residues. Germline assignment: CDR1 SGHDT and CDR2 YYEEEE. V lost 3 bases to trimming and J lost 2 bases, with 8 bases between them. CDR3 protein: CASSWGEQETQYF. In nucleotides, the CDR3 is TGTGCCAGCAGCTGGGGGGAACAAGAGACCCAGTACTTC.

The chain carries TRBV5-6 and TRBJ2-2; D is ambiguous. V lost 0 bases and J lost 2, with 11 bases in between. This CDR3 has 16 amino acids. CDR1 and CDR2 (germline): SGHDT, YYEEEE. The CDR3 spells CASSLDSVLNTGELFF. As DNA, the CDR3 is TGTGCCAGCAGCTTGGATAGTGTGCTCAACACCGGGGAGCTGTTTTTT. Supplemented by reference TRBV5-6 and TRBJ2-2, the full variable domain reads DAGVTQSPTHLIKTRGQQVTLRCSPKSGHDTVSWYQQALGQGPQFIFQYYEEEERQRGNFPDRFSGHQFPNYSSELNVNALLLGDSALYLCASSLDSVLNTGELFFGEGSRLTVL.

The chain uses TRBV3-1 (or the pseudogene TRBV3-2) and TRBJ2-1; TRBD2 agrees at 8 bases. The germline gives CDR1 LGHDT, CDR2 YNNKEL (reference sequence). The CDR3 runs 17 residues. Trimming cost V 5 bases and J 0 bases; bases outside gene matches: 9. Here the CDR3 reads CASSSPPGTSSYNEQFF. DNA of the CDR3: TGTGCCAGCAGCTCCCCGCCCGGGACTAGCTCCTACAATGAGCAGTTCTTC.